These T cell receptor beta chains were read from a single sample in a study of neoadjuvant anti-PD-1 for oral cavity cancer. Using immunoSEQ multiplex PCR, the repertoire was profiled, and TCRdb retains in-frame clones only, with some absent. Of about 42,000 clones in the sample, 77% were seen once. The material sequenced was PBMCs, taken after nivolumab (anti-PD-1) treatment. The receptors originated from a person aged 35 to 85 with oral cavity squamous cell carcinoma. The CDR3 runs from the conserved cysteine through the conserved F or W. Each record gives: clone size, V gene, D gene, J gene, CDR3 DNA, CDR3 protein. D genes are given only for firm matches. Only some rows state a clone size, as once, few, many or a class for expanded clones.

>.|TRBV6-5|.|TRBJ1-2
TGTGCCAGCAGTTACTCGGACGAGGGCTATGGCTACACCTTC
CASSYSDEGYGYTF
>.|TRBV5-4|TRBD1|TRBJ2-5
TGTGCCAGCAGCCCCCCGGGACAGGGAACAGAGACCCAGTACTTC
CASSPPGQGTETQYF
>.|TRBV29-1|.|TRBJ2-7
TGCAGCGTTGAAGAGGGCTTGAGCTCCTACGAGCAGTACTTC
CSVEEGLSSYEQYF
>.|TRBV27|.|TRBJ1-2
TGTGCCAGCAGTTTACCAGGGAACTATGGCTACACCTTC
CASSLPGNYGYTF
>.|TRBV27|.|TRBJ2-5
TGTGCCAGCCGCCCGGGACTTTCGGGTCAAGAGACCCAGTACTTC
CASRPGLSGQETQYF
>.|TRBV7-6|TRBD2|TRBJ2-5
TGTGCCAGCAGCTTACAAGCGGGGGGGTTGCGGGAGACCCAGTACTTC
CASSLQAGGLRETQYF
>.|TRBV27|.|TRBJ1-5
TGTGCCAGCAGTTTATCGACCGGCGCTCAGCCCCAGCATTTT
CASSLSTGAQPQHF
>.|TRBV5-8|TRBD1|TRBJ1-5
TGTGCCAGCAGCGGCGGGACAGGGGGACAGCCCCAGCATTTT
CASSGGTGGQPQHF
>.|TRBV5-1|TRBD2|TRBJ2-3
TGCGCCAGCAGTACCGGGACTAGCGGGAAAACAGATACGCAGTATTTT
CASSTGTSGKTDTQYF
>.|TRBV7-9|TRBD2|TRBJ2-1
TGTGCCAGCAGCTTAGGGGCGGGCGGGAGATCAACCTACAATGAGCAGTTCTTC
CASSLGAGGRSTYNEQFF
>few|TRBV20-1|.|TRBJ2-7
TGCAGTGCTAGCCCTCTCGGGGAGCAGTACTTC
CSASPLGEQYF
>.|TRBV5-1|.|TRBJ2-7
TGCGCCAGCAGCTTGGGGGGACCTAGCGACGAGCAGTACTTC
CASSLGGPSDEQYF
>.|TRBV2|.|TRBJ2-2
TGTGCCAGCAGTGAAAGAGGCACCGGGGAGCTGTTTTTT
CASSERGTGELFF
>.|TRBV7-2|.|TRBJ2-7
TGTGCCAGCAGACTGGACTACGAGCAGTACTTC
CASRLDYEQYF
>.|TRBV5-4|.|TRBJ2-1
TGTGCCAGCAGCTCCTTCAGGGAGCAGTTCTTC
CASSSFREQFF
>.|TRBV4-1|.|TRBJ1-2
TGCGCCAGCAGCCAAGAAGGGTACTATGGCTACACCTTC
CASSQEGYYGYTF
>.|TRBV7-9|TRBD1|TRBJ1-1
TGTGCCAGCAGCCCTGACAGGGGGCTAGGGTTATCCACTGAAGCTTTCTTT
CASSPDRGLGLSTEAFF
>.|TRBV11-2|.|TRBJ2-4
TGTGCCAGCAGCTTAATGCTCGCGGCGTCAAACATTCAGTACTTC
CASSLMLAASNIQYF
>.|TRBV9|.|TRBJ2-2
TGTGCCAGCAGCGTAGGAGTCAGTTTGACCGGGGAGCTGTTTTTT
CASSVGVSLTGELFF
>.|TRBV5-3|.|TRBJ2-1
TGTGCCAGAAGCTCTTACAATGAGCAGTTCTTC
CARSSYNEQFF
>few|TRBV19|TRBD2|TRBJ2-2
TGTGCCAGTACTCGGACTAGCGGGAGATCTGGCACCGGGGAGCTGTTTTTT
CASTRTSGRSGTGELFF
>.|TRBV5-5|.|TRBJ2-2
TGTGCCAGCAGCTTATCGGGGGCTAAACGAACCGGGGAGCTGTTTTTT
CASSLSGAKRTGELFF
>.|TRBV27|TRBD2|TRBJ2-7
TGTGCCAGCAGTTTATCTGGGCTAGCGGGGGACTACGAGCAGTACTTC
CASSLSGLAGDYEQYF
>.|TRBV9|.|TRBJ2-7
TGTGCCAGCAGCGTAGACTGGAGCTACTCCTACGAGCAGTACTTC
CASSVDWSYSYEQYF
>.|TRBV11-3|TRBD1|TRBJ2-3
TGTGCCAGCAGCCCTGGGACAGGGAGCCGCACAGATACGCAGTATTTT
CASSPGTGSRTDTQYF
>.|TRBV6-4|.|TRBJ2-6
TGTGCCAGCAGCCCCGACGGGGTCGACAACGTCCTGACTTTC
CASSPDGVDNVLTF
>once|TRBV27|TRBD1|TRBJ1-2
TGTGCCAGCAGTCCTGGGACAGGGTTTGGAGGCTACACCTTC
CASSPGTGFGGYTF
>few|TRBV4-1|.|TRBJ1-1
TGCGCCAGCAGCCAAGATCGTAGTCGGAGCACTGAAGCTTTCTTT
CASSQDRSRSTEAFF
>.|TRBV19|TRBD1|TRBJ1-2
TGTGCCAGTAGCCACAGGGGCAACCCCCTTAACTATGGCTACACCTTC
CASSHRGNPLNYGYTF
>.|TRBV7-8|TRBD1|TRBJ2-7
TGTGCCAGCAGCTCGGGACAGGAACGCTACGAGCAGTACTTC
CASSSGQERYEQYF
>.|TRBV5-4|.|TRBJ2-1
TGTGCCAGCAGCTTGGATTGGGGTGGGGAGCAGTTCTTC
CASSLDWGGEQFF
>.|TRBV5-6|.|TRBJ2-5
TGTGCCAGCAGCTTAGGAACCGGGTCAGGGTACTTC
CASSLGTGSGYF
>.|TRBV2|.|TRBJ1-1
TGTGCCAGCAGTGGGGGCTTAAGGAACACTGAAGCTTTCTTT
CASSGGLRNTEAFF
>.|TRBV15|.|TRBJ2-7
TGTGCCACCAGCAGAGAGGGGGGGCCCTACGAGCAGTACTTC
CATSREGGPYEQYF
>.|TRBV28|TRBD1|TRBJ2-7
TGTGCCAGCAGTTTAAGACAGGGTTACGAGCAGTACTTC
CASSLRQGYEQYF